This entry concerns a single T cell receptor (beta chain). The sample belongs to a study of blood T cell repertoires in COVID-19. Study-wide context: The United States, Italy and Spain provided the acute and convalescent COVID-19 samples. The cDNA or gDNA used as material had been derived from T cells, B-cell-depleted T cells, or PBMCs.

In the original analysis: Counts of nucleated cells, estimated from reference gene primer amplification, were obtained. Method: immunoSEQ multiplex PCR; TCRdb's copy keeps in-frame clones and lacks some. That table is the source of V, J and clone size, and D and trimming were worked out from the DNA. Of 200,000 to 300,000 clones listed, 80% to 85% are singletons. The sequence was obtained from a man aged 60 to 75 with acute or convalescent COVID-19. The sequenced sample was peripheral blood.

The CDR3 region has the DNA TGCGCCAGCAGCCAAGATAAGAGCAAAGAGCAGTTCTTC. Translated, it gives CASSQDKSKEQFF. This chain links TRBV4-1 with TRBJ2-1, with no clear D. The CDR3 runs to 13 residues. Germline V CDR1 and CDR2: MGHRA, YSYEKL. Deletions cut 0 bases from V and 10 bases from J, with 10 bases between.